This TCR beta chain was retrieved from a study of control samples from healthy donors and cancer patients (TCRdb year 2020). The cysteine opens and the phenylalanine closes a CDR3 of 19 amino acids. CDR3 DNA only is kept here, 57 bases in frame from base 1. V lost 1 base and J lost 0 bases, and the count of bases not matched to a germline gene is 9. CDR1 and CDR2, per the germline V gene, are SGHAT and FQNNGV. Receptor libraries were prepared by the immunoSEQ multiplex PCR assay. TCRdb limited this immuneACCESS table to in-frame rearrangements with V and J called. A share of clones is missing; checked studies link under half to unresolved V genes, and the rest is unexplained. The sample records 25,000 to 35,000 clones, 87% of which are singletons. Clones ranked in the top ten supply about 1.6% of the sample. A word on this clone: The specificity of this receptor is unknown. Base qualities are not at hand, and no much larger clone is one base apart.

Specimen: PBMCs. The receptor chain draws on TRBV11-2 and TRBJ1-2; 12 junctional bases match TRBD1. This TCR derives from a woman aged 40 to 50 with lung cancer. The nucleotide sequence is TGTGCCAGCAGCTTAGTGGGACCGGGACAGGGGGCGGCTAACTATGGCTACACCTTC. Translation gives CASSLVGPGQGAANYGYTF.